Each of the 12 T cell receptor beta chains below was sequenced from the same sample in a study of T cell responses to AZD1222 COVID-19 vaccine. Clones were sequenced by immunoSEQ multiplex PCR, and TCRdb holds only the in-frame ones, with some missing. The sample shows about 120,000 clones, around 87% of them seen only once. The source material was peripheral blood, sampled on day 0 of AZD1222 vaccination. These receptors came from an adult in good health.

The CDR3 bases are TGTGCCTGTCGGGTGATGAAGAGGCAGCCCCAGCATTTT. Amino acids: CACRVMKRQPQHF. The chain joins TRBV3-1 (or the pseudogene TRBV3-2) to TRBJ1-5; no definite D call. Germline V gene data show CDR1 as LGHDT and CDR2 as YNNKEL (reference sequence). V was shortened by 11 bases and J by 7 bases, with 18 bases between the two germline ends. The CDR3 contains 13 residues.

The chain recombines TRBV28 with TRBJ2-3; D perhaps matches TRBD1 (9 bases). The CDR3 runs 18 residues. The V end was cut by 5 bases, the J end by 4 bases, with 25 bases between. Germline CDR1 and CDR2: MDHEN and SYDVKM. The CDR3 DNA reads as TGTGCCAGCAGTCCGCCGCTAAACAGGGGGCGGGGGGCAGATACGCAGTATTTT. Protein: CASSPPLNRGRGADTQYF.

V is TRBV19 and J is TRBJ1-5; a weak D match, TRBD1 (5 bases). Looked up from germline, CDR1 is LNHDA and CDR2 is SQIVND (reference sequence). V lost 7 bases to trimming and J lost 4 bases, with 23 bases between them. The CDR3 is 17 residues long. DNA of the CDR3: TGTGCCAGTATGTCCGAAGACAGTCCCTTTCGGAATCAGCCCCAGCATTTT. It codes for CASMSEDSPFRNQPQHF. Based on the CDR3 plus reference TRBV19 and TRBJ1-5, the full variable domain is DGGITQSPKYLFRKEGQNVTLSCEQNLNHDAMYWYRQDPGQGLRLIYYSQIVNDFQKGDIAEGYSVSREKKESFPLTVTSAQKNPTAFYLCASMSEDSPFRNQPQHFGDGTRLSIL.

This chain connects TRBV6-2 or TRBV6-3 to TRBJ2-5; D is undetermined. The V and J ends lost 4 bases and 2 bases respectively, with 8 bases between them. The CDR3 spans 13 residues. Germline CDR1 reads MNHEY; CDR2 reads SVGEGT. DNA for the CDR3: TGTGCCAGCAGTTCCCGAACTCAAGAGACCCAGTACTTC. It codes for CASSSRTQETQYF.

The gene calls are TRBV25-1 and TRBJ1-1; D is possibly TRBD1 (5 bases). CDR1 is MGHDK and CDR2 is SYGVNS in the germline V gene. The CDR3 runs to 14 residues. With 7 bases removed from V and 5 bases from J, the gap between germline ends came to 17 bases. The CDR3 sequence is CASTGNRRKTEAFF. As DNA, the CDR3 is TGTGCCAGCACAGGGAACCGTCGGAAAACTGAAGCTTTCTTT.

The rearrangement joins TRBV5-1 to TRBJ2-5; 11 bases map to TRBD1. Germline V lookup: CDR1 SGHRS, CDR2 YFSETQ. J was trimmed by 3 bases and V by 1 base; bases with no gene match: 2. CDR3 length: 15 residues. Here the CDR3 DNA reads TGCGCCAGCAGCTTGAGGACAGGGGGCGAAGAGACCCAGTACTTC. It codes for CASSLRTGGEETQYF.

J is TRBJ2-7 and V is TRBV7-2; D remains unclear. The CDR3 totals 14 residues. V was clipped by 2 bases and J by 3 bases, with 11 bases between them. Germline V gene data show CDR1 as SGHTA and CDR2 as FQGNSA. The CDR3 DNA is TGTGCCAGCAGCTTACGTGACCCTTACTACGAGCAGTACTTC. As protein: CASSLRDPYYEQYF.

V gene TRBV28 combines with J gene TRBJ2-7; 7 bases map to TRBD1. The CDR3 is 13 residues long. CDR1 and CDR2 (germline): MDHEN, SYDVKM. Trimming took 6 bases from V and 3 from J; bases not matched to a gene: 5. The DNA for the CDR3 is TGTGCCAGCAGAGGGGGCGAGGGCTACGAGCAGTACTTC. This translates into CASRGGEGYEQYF.

The chain links TRBV19 to TRBJ2-3; TRBD2 matches at 12 bases. CDR1 and CDR2 from the germline V gene are LNHDA and SQIVND (reference sequence). The CDR3 is 15 residues long. Trimming took 4 bases from V and 3 from J; bases not matched to a gene: 2. DNA for the CDR3: TGTGCCAGTAGTAATCTAGCGGGAGGGACAGATACGCAGTATTTT. Translated: CASSNLAGGTDTQYF.

This clone was seen once. The V gene is TRBV4-3, the J gene TRBJ1-1; D not certain. From germline, CDR1 is LGHNA and CDR2 YSLEER. The CDR3 sequence is 14 residues long. V was pared by 2 bases and J by 4 bases, with 11 bases between. The CDR3 DNA follows: TGCGCCAGCAGCCAACCCCCCGGAGGCACTGAAGCTTTCTTT. Protein product: CASSQPPGGTEAFF.

Only one count was recorded for this clone. CDR3 loop: CASSPLGPDSYEQYF. In DNA, the CDR3 is TGTGCCAGCAGCCCCTTGGGCCCTGACAGTTACGAGCAGTACTTC. This rearrangement joins TRBV4-2 to TRBJ2-7; tentatively, D is TRBD1 (5 bases). The CDR3 loop spans 15 amino acids. Germline assignment: CDR1 LGHNA and CDR2 YNFKEQ. The ends were cut back, 4 bases at V and 4 bases at J, with 17 bases in the middle.

J is TRBJ1-5 and V is TRBV30, with 7 nucleotides matching TRBD1. Germline V CDR1 and CDR2: GTSNPN, SVGIG (reference sequence). The CDR3 is made up of 17 amino acids. V was pared by 2 bases and J by 1 base, with 11 bases of the junction left unmatched. The CDR3 loop reads CAWSPSRGQRSNQPQHF. In nucleotides, the CDR3 is TGTGCCTGGAGTCCTTCTCGGGGACAGAGAAGCAATCAGCCCCAGCATTTT.